Presented here are 19 T cell receptor beta chains from one specimen sequenced in a study of spatial heterogeneity in lung cancer. Specified time point: sample taken at primary tumor resection. TCRdb itself ran the 5' RACE reads through MiXCR, one entry per CDR3 protein. The table lists more than 60,000 distinct CDR3 sequences, 8% of them singletons. Sample: PBMCs, taken at surgery. These receptors were taken from a male donor with early-stage non-small cell lung cancer.

This clonotype was picked up many times. The rearrangement uses TRBV28 and TRBJ1-1, with D possibly TRBD1 on 5 matching bases. The germline V gene has CDR1 MDHEN and CDR2 SYDVKM. Trimming left V 10 bases short and J 0 bases short, with 18 bases between. The CDR3 spans 15 residues. The CDR3 DNA sequence: TGTGCCACCCAAGGGGACCTTCGCATGAACACTGAAGCTTTCTTT. It specifies CATQGDLRMNTEAFF.

This clonotype showed up many times. The chain recombines TRBV20-1 with TRBJ1-4, with D possibly TRBD1 on 5 matching bases. With 3 bases removed from V and 6 bases from J, the gap between germline ends came to 17 bases. Per the germline V gene, CDR1 is DFQATT and CDR2 is SNEGSKA (reference sequence). The CDR3 sequence is 15 residues long. CDR3 in amino acids: CSASATQGLDEKLFF. Here the CDR3 DNA reads TGCAGTGCTAGTGCAACGCAGGGTCTCGATGAAAAACTGTTTTTT.

This clonotype showed up many times. The rearrangement uses TRBV30 and TRBJ1-1; D unresolved. The CDR3 is 12 residues long. V lost 3 bases and J lost 0, with 5 bases in between. Germline V gene lookup returns CDR1 GTSNPN and CDR2 SVGIG (reference sequence). The CDR3 region is CAWRILNTEAFF. DNA of the CDR3: TGTGCCTGGAGAATTCTGAACACTGAAGCTTTCTTT.

This clonotype has a count of ten or more. This rearrangement joins TRBV12-3 or TRBV12-4 to TRBJ1-1, with no clear D. V was cut by 5 bases and J by 1 base, with 11 bases left in between. The CDR3 loop spans 14 amino acids. Here the CDR3 DNA reads TGTGCCAGCAGTCCTTTACCCTGGAACACTGAAGCTTTCTTT. Encoded protein: CASSPLPWNTEAFF.

Many counts were recorded for this clonotype. The chain is built from TRBV15 and TRBJ2-7; the D gene could be TRBD1 or TRBD2 (6 bases each). V was clipped by 1 base and J by 2 bases, with 18 bases between them. CDR1 is LNHNV and CDR2 is YYDKDF in the germline V gene (reference sequence). CDR3 length: 17 amino acids. The CDR3 DNA is TGTGCCACCAGCAGAGGGGTACGGGGGCCTGAGGCCTACGAGCAGTACTTC. Amino acids: CATSRGVRGPEAYEQYF.

This clonotype was recorded at least ten times. The gene calls are TRBV29-1 and TRBJ2-1; D may be TRBD1 (5 bases). V was clipped by 0 bases and J by 14 bases, with 14 bases between them. Germline CDR1 reads SQVTM; CDR2 reads ANQGSEA. The CDR3 sequence is 12 residues long. As DNA, the CDR3 is TGCAGCGTTGAAGATTATAGGGGCAGGGAGTTCTTC. It encodes CSVEDYRGREFF.

CDR3: CASKDSDAREQYF. CDR3 bases: TGCGCCAGCAAGGACTCCGATGCCAGGGAGCAGTACTTC. The V call is TRBV5-1, the J call TRBJ2-7; TRBD2 might be the D (5 bases). This CDR3 spans 13 amino acids. Deletions cut 6 bases from V and 7 bases from J, with 17 bases between. Germline CDR1 and CDR2: SGHRS and YFSETQ. The variable domain in full, completed from reference TRBV5-1 and TRBJ2-7, reads KAGVTQTPRYLIKTRGQQVTLSCSPISGHRSVSWYQQTPGQGLQFLFEYFSETQRNKGNFPGRFSGRQFSNSRSEMNVSTLELGDSALYLCASKDSDAREQYFGPGTRLTVT.

This clonotype appeared many times. The chain carries TRBV4-3 and TRBJ1-4; tentative D call: TRBD1 (6 bases). Trimming took 1 base from V and 5 from J, leaving 11 bases between them. CDR1 and CDR2 from the germline V gene are LGHNA and YSLEER. The CDR3 is 15 residues long. The CDR3 bases are TGCGCCAGCAGCCAAGGCCGGACAGAAAATGAAAAACTGTTTTTT. Its translation: CASSQGRTENEKLFF.

This clonotype was detected many times. The chain joins TRBV29-1 to TRBJ1-1; perhaps TRBD1 as D (6 bases). This CDR3 has 13 amino acids. From germline, CDR1 is SQVTM and CDR2 ANQGSEA. Trimming removed 6 bases from V and 0 bases from J, with 11 bases in between. The DNA of the CDR3 is TGCAGCGTGTCGGGACAAATGAACACTGAAGCTTTCTTT. Its translation is CSVSGQMNTEAFF.

This clonotype was found many times. The CDR3 DNA reads TGTGCCAGCAGCCAAATCGATTCCCAGCCCCAGCATTTT. Translation: CASSQIDSQPQHF. This sequence joins TRBV3-1 and TRBJ1-5; D gene ambiguous. Germline lookup yields CDR1 LGHDT and CDR2 YNNKEL (reference sequence). Between the trimmed V and J ends, which lost 2 bases and 7 bases, there was a span of 9 bases. The CDR3 totals 13 residues.

This clonotype was counted many times. The chain links TRBV4-3 to TRBJ1-1; no clear D. The CDR3 length is 14 residues. Trimming cost V 0 bases and J 3 bases, with 8 bases left between them. The germline CDR1 and CDR2 sequences are LGHNA and YSLEER. DNA for the CDR3: TGCGCCAGCAGCCAAGATCGGATGGACACTGAAGCTTTCTTT. Translating gives CASSQDRMDTEAFF.

This chain connects TRBV5-1 to TRBJ2-7; 9 nucleotides align to TRBD1. V was pared by 0 bases and J by 7 bases, with 8 bases of the junction left unmatched. CDR1 is SGHRS and CDR2 is YFSETQ in the germline V gene. The CDR3 spans 15 residues. CDR3 sequence: CASSLGTGALSEQYF. The CDR3 DNA reads as TGCGCCAGCAGCTTGGGGACAGGGGCCCTATCAGAGCAGTACTTC.

This clonotype occurred many times. V is TRBV5-1 and J is TRBJ2-6; 9 bases are shared with TRBD1. CDR1 and CDR2 (germline): SGHRS, YFSETQ. The CDR3 extends over 19 amino acids. Trimming removed 5 bases from V and 6 bases from J; junction bases left unmatched: 18. CDR3 sequence: CASRPTLGQGPLEANVLTF. Written as DNA, the CDR3 is TGCGCCAGCAGGCCCACCCTGGGACAGGGTCCTCTAGAGGCCAACGTCCTGACTTTC.

This clonotype was counted many times. The V and J genes are TRBV5-4 and TRBJ1-2, with D unclear. The germline gives CDR1 SGHNT, CDR2 YYREEE (reference sequence). Trimming cost V 0 bases and J 2 bases, with 8 bases left between them. The CDR3 has 14 amino acids. The CDR3 sequence is CASSLGGANYGYTF. CDR3 in DNA: TGTGCCAGCAGCTTGGGCGGAGCGAACTATGGCTACACCTTC.

This clonotype was detected a few times. V gene TRBV6-2 or TRBV6-3 combines with J gene TRBJ2-1, with 8 positions matching TRBD2. This CDR3 is built from 16 residues. The V gene's germline CDR1 is MNHEY and CDR2 SVGEGT. V was clipped by 6 bases and J by 0 bases; unmatched bases: 7. CDR3 DNA sequence: TGTGCCAGCAGGGGGACTAGACGAAGCTCCTACAATGAGCAGTTCTTC. The encoded protein is CASRGTRRSSYNEQFF.

Notes on this clonotype: At one end, the junction sequence differs from germline, possibly due to a read error. The chain uses TRBV20-1 and TRBJ1-5, with 7 bases aligning to TRBD1. This CDR3 is 16 amino acids long. Germline CDR1 and CDR2: DFQATT and SNEGSKA (reference sequence). The CDR3 DNA reads TGCAGTGCTAGTAGGGCAGGACAGGAGTTTGATCAGACCCAGCATTTT. This codes for CSASRAGQEFDQTQHF.

This clonotype was seen more than once but under ten times. V usage is TRBV5-8 and J usage is TRBJ1-2; D gene uncertain. V lost 0 bases and J 7 bases, leaving 7 bases between the germline ends. Germline V CDR1 and CDR2: SGHTS, YDEGEE. The CDR3 has 12 amino acids. The CDR3 region has the DNA TGTGCCAGCAGCTTGGAAGGGCTTGGCTACACCTTC. Residues: CASSLEGLGYTF.

The chain uses TRBV7-9 and TRBJ1-1; D is unresolved. CDR1 and CDR2 (germline): SEHNR, FQNEAQ (reference sequence). V gave up 1 base and J gave up 3 bases, with 6 bases separating them. CDR3 size: 13 residues. The CDR3 loop reads CASSLDPYTEAFF. The CDR3 DNA reads TGTGCCAGCAGCTTAGATCCTTACACTGAAGCTTTCTTT.

The table lists this clonotype with many counts. The chain recombines TRBV10-2 with TRBJ1-1; D gene unclear. The CDR3 has 12 amino acids. Trimming stripped 8 bases from V and 1 base from J, with 8 bases between. Germline lookup yields CDR1 WSHSY and CDR2 SAAADI. CDR3 protein: CASLSGNTEAFF. The DNA for the CDR3 is TGCGCCAGCCTGAGTGGGAACACTGAAGCTTTCTTT.